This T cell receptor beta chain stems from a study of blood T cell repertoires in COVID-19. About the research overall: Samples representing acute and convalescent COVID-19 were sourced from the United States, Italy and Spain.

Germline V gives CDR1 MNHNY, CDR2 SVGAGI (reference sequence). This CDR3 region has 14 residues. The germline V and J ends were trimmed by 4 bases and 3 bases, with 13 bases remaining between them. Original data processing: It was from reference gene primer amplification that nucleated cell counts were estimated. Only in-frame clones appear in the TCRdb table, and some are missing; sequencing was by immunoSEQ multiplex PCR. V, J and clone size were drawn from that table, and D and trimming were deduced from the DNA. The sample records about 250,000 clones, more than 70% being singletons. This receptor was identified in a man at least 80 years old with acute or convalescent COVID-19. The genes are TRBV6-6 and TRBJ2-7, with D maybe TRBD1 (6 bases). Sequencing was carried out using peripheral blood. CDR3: CASSLDSFLYEQYF. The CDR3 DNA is TGTGCCAGCAGTTTGGACAGTTTCCTCTACGAGCAGTACTTC.